The 16 T cell receptor beta chains in this list originate from one sample, sequenced in a study of technical replicates of blood from several donors. The assay was immunoSEQ multiplex PCR, and TCRdb's table has in-frame clones only and misses some. The repertoire consists of about 80,000 clones, with roughly nine tenths occurring once and the leading ten covering approximately 0.39%. Sequencing was carried out using T cells isolated from PBMCs. These TCRs come from a human donor in good health.

The chain couples TRBV5-1 to TRBJ2-7; weak D call: TRBD1 (6 bases). CDR1 is SGHRS, CDR2 YFSETQ, per germline. V was shortened by 2 bases and J by 5 bases, with 11 bases between the two germline ends. This CDR3 has 13 amino acids. Here the CDR3 reads CASSLSRGNEQYF. CDR3 nucleotides: TGCGCCAGCAGCTTAAGCAGGGGCAACGAGCAGTACTTC.

The J gene is TRBJ1-1, the V gene TRBV27, with a weak D call TRBD1 (5 bases). The V gene lost 6 bases and the J gene lost 1 base, with 9 bases spanning the gap. This CDR3 comprises 13 residues. Germline V gives CDR1 MNHEY, CDR2 SMNVEV (reference sequence). The CDR3 DNA reads TGTGCCAGCAGCCAGGGCGCGAACACTGAAGCTTTCTTT. It translates to CASSQGANTEAFF.

V is TRBV19 and J is TRBJ1-1; D not certain. CDR1 and CDR2 from the germline V gene are LNHDA and SQIVND (reference sequence). V was cut by 1 base and J by 4 bases, with 10 bases left in between. This CDR3 comprises 14 residues. CDR3 sequence: CASSIGRRLTEAFF. The CDR3 DNA reads TGTGCCAGTAGTATAGGAAGGAGGCTCACTGAAGCTTTCTTT.

CDR3 in amino acids: CANQGSQPQHF. The DNA of the CDR3 is TGCGCCAATCAGGGTTCTCAGCCCCAGCATTTT. This chain links TRBV10-1 with TRBJ1-5; weak D call: TRBD1 (5 bases). V was clipped by 10 bases and J by 6 bases, with 10 bases between them. The CDR3 is 11 amino acids. Germline assignment: CDR1 WNHNN and CDR2 SYGVQD (reference sequence).

The chain links TRBV5-4 to TRBJ2-2, with TRBD1 matching 7 bases. This CDR3 region has 13 residues. CDR1 and CDR2 from the germline V gene are SGHNT and YYREEE (reference sequence). V shed 5 bases and J 6 bases; nucleotides not matched to a gene: 4. CDR3 amino acids: CASSFDRAGELFF. The CDR3 DNA reads TGTGCCAGCAGTTTCGACAGGGCCGGGGAGCTGTTTTTT.

The chain employs TRBV5-4 and TRBJ2-7; TRBD2 aligns across 8 bases. J gave up 3 bases and V 0 bases, and 5 bases lay outside the gene matches. There are 15 residues in the CDR3. Germline V gene data show CDR1 as SGHNT and CDR2 as YYREEE (reference sequence). The CDR3 protein is CASSLGAGDLYEQYF. The CDR3 DNA reads TGTGCCAGCAGCTTGGGAGCGGGAGATCTCTACGAGCAGTACTTC. Supplemented by reference TRBV5-4 and TRBJ2-7, the full variable domain reads ETGVTQSPTHLIKTRGQQVTLRCSSQSGHNTVSWYQQALGQGPQFIFQYYREEENGRGNFPPRFSGLQFPNYSSELNVNALELDDSALYLCASSLGAGDLYEQYFGPGTRLTVT.

There are a few counts of this clone. The chain is built from TRBV7-3 and TRBJ1-1; D uncertain. Trimming stripped 0 bases from V and 5 bases from J, with 7 bases between. From germline, CDR1 is SGHTA and CDR2 FQGTGA. This CDR3 is built from 13 residues. DNA for the CDR3: TGTGCCAGCAGCTTAACGTTGAGTACTGAAGCTTTCTTT. Its protein product is CASSLTLSTEAFF.

V gene TRBV5-1 combines with J gene TRBJ1-1; D is undetermined. The V end lost 7 bases, the J end lost 1 base, and 14 bases lay between the germline ends. Germline values: CDR1 SGHRS, CDR2 YFSETQ. This CDR3 is 14 amino acids long. CDR3 sequence (DNA): TGCGCCAGCGCGACGGAGAATACGAACACTGAAGCTTTCTTT. Translation gives CASATENTNTEAFF.

The chain employs TRBV28 and TRBJ2-7; possibly TRBD2 for D (5 bases). V was clipped by 6 bases and J by 4 bases, with 10 bases between them. Germline V gives CDR1 MDHEN, CDR2 SYDVKM. This CDR3 contains 12 residues. DNA of the CDR3: TGTGCCAGCAGAGAAACTAGTTACGAGCAGTACTTC. It is translated as CASRETSYEQYF.

The chain combines TRBV2 with TRBJ2-1, with TRBD2 matching over 11 bases. CDR3 size: 18 residues. V was pared by 4 bases and J by 1 base, with 9 bases of the junction left unmatched. Germline V gene lookup returns CDR1 SNHLY and CDR2 FYNNEI. DNA for the CDR3: TGTGCCAGCAGTGCGGGTAGCGGGAGGGCCCGGTCCTACAATGAGCAGTTCTTC. Its translation is CASSAGSGRARSYNEQFF.

The rearrangement uses TRBV7-3 and TRBJ2-7; 7 bases are a match to TRBD1. Germline CDR1 SGHTA, CDR2 FQGTGA. The CDR3 is 15 residues long. J gave up 0 bases and V 1 base, and 3 bases lay outside the gene matches. The DNA of the CDR3 is TGTGCCAGCAGCTTAATGGGGGACAGCTCCTACGAGCAGTACTTC. It is translated as CASSLMGDSSYEQYF.

J is TRBJ1-1 and V is TRBV5-5; a weak D match, TRBD1 (5 bases). V lost 0 bases to trimming and J lost 10 bases, with 13 bases between them. The CDR3 has 13 residues. The germline V gene encodes CDR1 SGHKS and CDR2 YYEKEE (reference sequence). Here the CDR3 reads CASSLGGVGGAFF. CDR3 in DNA: TGTGCCAGCAGCTTGGGCGGAGTGGGGGGAGCTTTCTTT. The whole variable domain, remainder taken from reference TRBV5-5 and TRBJ1-1, is DAGVTQSPTHLIKTRGQQVTLRCSPISGHKSVSWYQQVLGQGPQFIFQYYEKEERGRGNFPDRFSARQFPNYSSELNVNALLLGDSALYLCASSLGGVGGAFFGQGTRLTVV.

The rearrangement links TRBV5-1 to TRBJ1-2; D is ambiguous. In germline, CDR1 is SGHRS, CDR2 YFSETQ. V dropped 0 bases and J dropped 2 bases, with 5 bases sitting between them. The CDR3 is 13 residues long. CDR3 residues: CASSLVANYGYTF. For the CDR3, the DNA is TGCGCCAGCAGCTTGGTAGCCAACTATGGCTACACCTTC.

This chain joins TRBV7-3 and TRBJ2-7, with D unclear. V was cut by 5 bases and J by 2 bases, with 10 bases left in between. Germline V gene lookup returns CDR1 SGHTA and CDR2 FQGTGA. This CDR3 spans 13 amino acids. The CDR3 loop is CASSGGETYEQYF. CDR3 bases: TGTGCCAGCAGCGGCGGAGAAACCTACGAGCAGTACTTC.

V is TRBV15 and J is TRBJ1-1, with a possible D match to TRBD1 (5 bases). CDR1 is LNHNV and CDR2 is YYDKDF in the germline V gene (reference sequence). The CDR3 length is 12 residues. V was clipped by 3 bases and J by 7 bases, with 9 bases between them. The CDR3 protein is CATSSRGNEAFF. The CDR3 region has the DNA TGTGCCACCAGCAGTCGGGGGAATGAAGCTTTCTTT.

This chain uses TRBV10-3 with TRBJ1-5; TRBD1 matches 12 bases. The CDR3 loop spans 15 amino acids. CDR1 and CDR2 from the germline V gene are ENHRY and SYGVKD. J lost 7 bases, V lost 6 bases, and 7 bases had no gene match. The CDR3 DNA follows: TGTGCCATCAGCGAAGGGACAGGGGGCTGGCAGCCCCAGCATTTT. Protein: CAISEGTGGWQPQHF.